This T cell receptor beta chain comes out of a study of control samples from healthy donors and cancer patients (dated by TCRdb to between 2020 and 2021). The method was the immunoSEQ multiplex PCR assay. Imported from immuneACCESS, the table was reduced by TCRdb to in-frame sequences with V and J called. These copies leave out some clones; in studies compared against another copy, an unresolved V gene accounts for under half, and the cause of the remainder is not known. The sample records 160,000 or so clones, just under 95% of which are singletons. Jointly, the top ten make up about 8.5% of the sample. CDR1 and CDR2 are read off the germline V gene as SGHVS and FQNEAQ. Counted from cysteine to phenylalanine, this CDR3 has 15 amino acids. The DNA shown is the 45-base CDR3, in frame from base 1. V is cut by 2 bases and J by 3 bases, and the space between the germline ends is 11 bases. Details on this clone: The antigen it recognizes is unknown. The input lacks base qualities; no much larger clone sits a single base away.

The chain is made from TRBV7-8 and TRBJ1-3; the D gene is unclear. Material for sequencing was blood. The TCR comes from a woman in her thirties or forties in good health. The CDR3 corresponds to CASSLSINLGNTIYF. At the DNA level, the sequence is TGTGCCAGCAGCTTAAGCATAAATCTTGGAAACACCATATATTTT.